One sample yielded the 13 T cell receptor beta chains listed below, sequenced in a study of cytomegalovirus exposure and HLA in healthy donors (dated 2017 in TCRdb). Library generation was performed with the immunoSEQ multiplex PCR assay. TCRdb obtained this table from immuneACCESS and retained in-frame rearrangements with V and J assigned. These tables miss some clones; where compared with another copy, unresolved V genes account for less than half of the shortfall, and the remainder is unexplained. The sample table shows over 200,000 clones, and around four fifths are seen once. The ten top clones hold about an eighth of the sample. Sequencing used PBMCs. Receptors originate from a woman aged 25 to 39 in good health and CMV-seropositive.

CDR3 protein: CASAKGGAPYTGELFF. Written as DNA, the CDR3 is TGTGCCAGCGCAAAGGGAGGGGCTCCCTACACCGGGGAGCTGTTTTTT. The chain couples TRBV7-6 to TRBJ2-2, with 7 bases matching TRBD2. The CDR3 runs to 16 residues. V lost 8 bases and J lost 3; bases outside the gene matches: 12. Looked up from germline, CDR1 is SGHVS and CDR2 is FNYEAQ. The full variable domain, in which reference TRBV7-6 and TRBJ2-2 provide the parts outside the CDR3, is GAGVSQSPRYKVTKRGQDVALRCDPISGHVSLYWYRQALGQGPEFLTYFNYEAQQDKSGLPNDRFSAERPEGSISTLTIQRTEQRDSAMYRCASAKGGAPYTGELFFGEGSRLTVL.

At least ten counts were recorded for this clone. The rearrangement joins TRBV7-6 to TRBJ2-6; 7 bases map to TRBD1. The junction had 8 bases not matched to a gene; V was cut back by 5 bases and J by 1 base. The germline V gene encodes CDR1 SGHVS and CDR2 FNYEAQ. The CDR3 loop spans 17 amino acids. As DNA, the CDR3 is TGTGCCAGCAGCCCGAGGGGGCTAGGGTCTGGGGCCAACGTCCTGACTTTC. Its protein product is CASSPRGLGSGANVLTF. Full variable domain (remainder filled in from reference TRBV7-6 and TRBJ2-6): GAGVSQSPRYKVTKRGQDVALRCDPISGHVSLYWYRQALGQGPEFLTYFNYEAQQDKSGLPNDRFSAERPEGSISTLTIQRTEQRDSAMYRCASSPRGLGSGANVLTFGAGSRLTVL.

The rearrangement uses TRBV5-1 and TRBJ1-1; 8 bases align to TRBD1. CDR1 and CDR2 from the germline V gene are SGHRS and YFSETQ. The CDR3 extends over 15 amino acids. V gave up 3 bases and J gave up 4 bases; unmatched junction bases: 8. In nucleotides, the CDR3 is TGCGCCAGCAGCTCAGGACAGGGCGCGGGCACTGAAGCTTTCTTT. It specifies CASSSGQGAGTEAFF.

The rearrangement links TRBV9 to TRBJ2-1; D is possibly TRBD2 (6 bases). Per germline, CDR1 SGDLS and CDR2 YYNGEE. The V end lost 4 bases, the J end lost 7 bases, and 18 bases lay between the germline ends. The CDR3 is 15 amino acids. DNA for the CDR3: TGTGCCAGCAGCCCCCGACTAGGCCCCGAGAATGAGCAGTTCTTC. This sequence encodes CASSPRLGPENEQFF. Full variable domain (outside the CDR3, taken from reference TRBV9 and TRBJ2-1): DSGVTQTPKHLITATGQRVTLRCSPRSGDLSVYWYQQSLDQGLQFLIQYYNGEERAKGNILERFSAQQFPDLHSELNLSSLELGDSALYFCASSPRLGPENEQFFGPGTRLTVL.

V usage is TRBV15 and J usage is TRBJ1-5; no firm D call. CDR1 LNHNV and CDR2 YYDKDF come from the germline V gene (reference sequence). CDR3 length: 15 residues. V was pared by 11 bases and J by 2 bases, with 19 bases between. CDR3 protein: CASGQVPTGNQPQHF. CDR3 DNA sequence: TGTGCCTCGGGCCAGGTCCCCACTGGCAATCAGCCCCAGCATTTT.

The chain is built from TRBV28 and TRBJ1-1, with 9 bases aligning to TRBD1. V lost 6 bases and J lost 5; bases outside the gene matches: 7. CDR3 size: 14 residues. Germline loops: CDR1 MDHEN, CDR2 SYDVKM. The CDR3 DNA sequence: TGTGCCAGCAGCCCAACAGGGGGCGCGACTGAAGCTTTCTTT. Amino acid sequence: CASSPTGGATEAFF.

The rearrangement uses TRBV13 and TRBJ2-1, with 13 bases aligning to TRBD2. CDR1 PRHDT and CDR2 FYEKMQ come from the germline V gene (reference sequence). The CDR3 extends over 15 amino acids. V was pared by 4 bases and J by 8 bases, with 5 bases of the junction left unmatched. CDR3 bases: TGTGCCAGCAGCTCGCGGACTAGCGGGAGCTATGAGCAGTTCTTC. Translated, it gives CASSSRTSGSYEQFF.

In its sample, this clone was seen once. The chain has TRBV20-1 and TRBJ2-4; tentative D call: TRBD2 (5 bases). There are 11 residues in the CDR3. The ends were cut back, 1 base at V and 10 bases at J, with 8 bases in the middle. CDR1 is DFQATT, CDR2 SNEGSKA, per germline (reference sequence). CDR3 loop: CSARGRLIQYF. CDR3 bases: TGCAGTGCTAGAGGGAGGCTAATTCAGTACTTC.

The table lists this clone with a few counts. The rearrangement uses TRBV5-6 and TRBJ1-4, with D possibly TRBD1 on 6 matching bases. The CDR3 has 16 residues. The V gene lost 2 bases and the J gene lost 4 bases, with 15 bases spanning the gap. The germline V gene encodes CDR1 SGHDT and CDR2 YYEEEE. CDR3: CASSFFAGTNNEKLFF. CDR3 nucleotide sequence: TGTGCCAGCAGCTTCTTCGCCGGGACAAATAATGAAAAACTGTTTTTT.

This chain uses TRBV18 with TRBJ1-1, with 12 positions matching TRBD1. CDR3 length: 15 residues. V lost 5 bases, J lost 1 base, and 2 bases stayed unmatched. Germline V lookup: CDR1 KGHSH, CDR2 LQKENI. The CDR3 loop reads CASSGDRGRNTEAFF. DNA for the CDR3: TGTGCCAGCTCAGGGGACAGGGGGCGGAACACTGAAGCTTTCTTT.

V usage is TRBV11-3 and J usage is TRBJ1-1; no firm D call. Germline CDR1 and CDR2: SGHNT and YENEEA. This CDR3 spans 11 amino acids. The ends were cut back, 4 bases at V and 5 bases at J, with 5 bases in the middle. CDR3 DNA sequence: TGTGCCAGCAGCTATGGAACTGAAGCTTTCTTT. Translating it yields CASSYGTEAFF.

J is TRBJ1-1 and V is TRBV30; possibly TRBD1 for D (6 bases). Germline values: CDR1 GTSNPN, CDR2 SVGIG (reference sequence). The CDR3 has 14 amino acids. V lost 2 bases to trimming and J lost 8 bases, with 18 bases between them. The CDR3 here is CAWSRDPGALEAFF. CDR3 nucleotides: TGTGCCTGGAGTCGTGACCCGGGGGCCCTCGAAGCTTTCTTT.

V and J are TRBV10-2 and TRBJ1-2; 7 bases line up with TRBD1. Germline CDR1 WSHSY, CDR2 SAAADI. J gave up 4 bases and V 2 bases, and 4 bases lay outside the gene matches. The CDR3 covers 14 residues. CDR3 DNA: TGCGCCAGCAGTGAGGGGGACAGCTCCTATGGCTACACCTTC. Protein sequence: CASSEGDSSYGYTF.